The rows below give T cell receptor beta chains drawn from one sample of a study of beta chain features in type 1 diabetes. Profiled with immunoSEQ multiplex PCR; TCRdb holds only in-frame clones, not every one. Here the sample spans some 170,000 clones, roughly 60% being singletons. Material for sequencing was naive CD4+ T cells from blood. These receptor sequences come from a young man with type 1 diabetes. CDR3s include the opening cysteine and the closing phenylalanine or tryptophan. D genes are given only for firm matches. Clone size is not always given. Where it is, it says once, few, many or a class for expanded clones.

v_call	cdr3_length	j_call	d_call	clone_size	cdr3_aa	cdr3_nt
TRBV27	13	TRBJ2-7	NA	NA	CASSFGKSHIQYF	TGTGCCAGCAGTTTCGGGAAGAGTCACATCCAGTACTTC
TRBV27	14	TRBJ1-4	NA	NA	CASSLSGTPEKLFF	TGTGCCAGCAGTCTCTCCGGGACACCAGAAAAACTGTTTTTT
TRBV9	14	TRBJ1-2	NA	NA	CASSVGQASEGYTF	TGTGCCAGCAGCGTAGGACAGGCCTCGGAGGGCTACACCTTC
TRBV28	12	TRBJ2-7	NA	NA	CASGGGAYEQYF	TGTGCCAGCGGGGGCGGGGCCTACGAGCAGTACTTC
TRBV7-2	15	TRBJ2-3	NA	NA	CASSLGLASTDTQYF	TGTGCCAGCAGCTTAGGCCTAGCAAGCACAGATACGCAGTATTTT
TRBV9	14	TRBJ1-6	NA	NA	CASTRGGSNSPLHF	TGTGCCAGCACCCGGGGAGGGTCGAATTCACCCCTCCACTTT
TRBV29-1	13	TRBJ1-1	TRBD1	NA	CSVEDRVNTEAFF	TGCAGCGTGGAAGACAGGGTGAACACTGAAGCTTTCTTT
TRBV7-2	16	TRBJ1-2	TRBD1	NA	CASSPRQGANEGGYTF	TGTGCCAGCAGCCCCCGACAGGGGGCCAATGAGGGTGGCTACACCTTC
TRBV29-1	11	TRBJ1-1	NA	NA	CSGHRNTEAFF	TGCAGCGGCCACAGGAACACTGAAGCTTTCTTT
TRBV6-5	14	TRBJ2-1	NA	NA	CASSRPRDPNEQFF	TGTGCCAGCAGTCGGCCGCGGGATCCCAATGAGCAGTTCTTC
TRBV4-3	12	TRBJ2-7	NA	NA	CASSHGAREQYF	TGCGCCAGCAGCCATGGCGCGAGGGAGCAGTACTTC
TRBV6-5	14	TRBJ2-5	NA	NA	CASSSPLDLETQYF	TGTGCCAGCAGTTCCCCCCTAGATCTAGAGACCCAGTACTTC
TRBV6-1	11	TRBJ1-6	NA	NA	CASSEISPLHF	TGTGCCAGCAGTGAAATTTCACCCCTCCACTTT
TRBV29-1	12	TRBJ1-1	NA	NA	CSVVVMNTEAFF	TGCAGCGTTGTGGTGATGAACACTGAAGCTTTCTTT
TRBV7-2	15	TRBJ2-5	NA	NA	CASSLGWGRQETQYF	TGTGCCAGCAGCTTAGGGTGGGGCCGCCAAGAGACCCAGTACTTC
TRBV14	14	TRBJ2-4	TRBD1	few	CASSALAGGNIQYF	TGTGCCAGCAGCGCCCTGGCAGGGGGAAACATTCAGTACTTC
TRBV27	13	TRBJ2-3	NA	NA	CASSLQGFDTQYF	TGTGCCAGCAGTTTGCAGGGGTTTGATACGCAGTATTTT
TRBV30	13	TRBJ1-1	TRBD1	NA	CAWRSDRDTEAFF	TGTGCCTGGAGATCGGACAGGGACACTGAAGCTTTCTTT
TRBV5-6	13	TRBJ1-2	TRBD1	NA	CASSLGQNYGYTF	TGTGCCAGCAGCCTGGGACAGAACTATGGCTACACCTTC
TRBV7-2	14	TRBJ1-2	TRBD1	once	CASSLQGQDYGYTF	TGTGCCAGCAGCTTACAGGGACAGGACTATGGCTACACCTTC
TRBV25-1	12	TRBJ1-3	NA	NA	CASSSHPGHPSF	TGTGCCAGCAGTTCCCACCCGGGACACCCTTCATTT
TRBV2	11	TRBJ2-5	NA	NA	CASSVSETQYF	TGTGCCAGCAGTGTATCGGAGACCCAGTACTTC
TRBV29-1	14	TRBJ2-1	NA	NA	CSVGSLLSYNEQFF	TGCAGCGTTGGCAGTCTTCTTTCCTACAATGAGCAGTTCTTC
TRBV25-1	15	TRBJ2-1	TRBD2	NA	CASSDGGGNENEQFF	TGTGCCAGCAGTGATGGCGGGGGGAATGAAAATGAGCAGTTCTTC
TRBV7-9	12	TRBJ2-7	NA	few	CASSQDRYEQYF	TGTGCCAGCAGCCAAGATCGTTACGAGCAGTACTTC
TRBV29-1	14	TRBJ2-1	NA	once	CSVEDPRANNEQFF	TGCAGCGTTGAAGATCCCAGGGCCAACAATGAGCAGTTCTTC
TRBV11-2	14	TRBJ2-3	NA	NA	CASSLRLSTDTQYF	TGTGCCAGCAGCTTAAGACTGAGCACAGATACGCAGTATTTT
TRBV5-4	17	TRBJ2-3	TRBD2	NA	CASSSSSGLAGTDTQYF	TGTGCCAGCAGCAGCTCCTCGGGACTAGCAGGCACAGATACGCAGTATTTT
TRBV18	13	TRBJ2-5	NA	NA	CASSPQGQETQYF	TGTGCCAGCTCACCACAGGGGCAAGAGACCCAGTACTTC
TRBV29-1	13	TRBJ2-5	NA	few	CSVPIGGGETQYF	TGCAGCGTCCCTATCGGGGGCGGCGAGACCCAGTACTTC
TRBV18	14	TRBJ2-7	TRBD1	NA	CASSPWDRGNEQYF	TGTGCCAGCTCACCATGGGACAGGGGCAACGAGCAGTACTTC
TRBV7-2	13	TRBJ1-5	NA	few	CASSLEIGQPQHF	TGTGCCAGCAGCTTAGAGATCGGACAGCCCCAGCATTTT
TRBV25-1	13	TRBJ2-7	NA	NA	CASRSIPSHEQYF	TGTGCCAGCAGATCTATACCGAGCCACGAGCAGTACTTC
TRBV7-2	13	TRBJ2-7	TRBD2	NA	CASSALAVYEQYF	TGTGCCAGCAGCGCTCTAGCGGTCTACGAGCAGTACTTC
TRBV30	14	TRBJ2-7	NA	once	CAWSSGPSSYEQYF	TGTGCCTGGAGTTCGGGACCGAGCTCCTACGAGCAGTACTTC
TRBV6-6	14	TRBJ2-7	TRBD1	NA	CASRTTGKPNEQYF	TGTGCCAGCAGGACGACAGGGAAACCAAACGAGCAGTACTTC
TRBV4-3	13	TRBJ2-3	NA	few	CASSQIQMDTQYF	TGCGCCAGCAGCCAAATCCAGATGGATACGCAGTATTTT
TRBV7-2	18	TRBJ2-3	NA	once	CASSLGWTLPRAADTQYF	TGTGCCAGCAGCTTAGGGTGGACGCTGCCCCGAGCTGCAGATACGCAGTATTTT
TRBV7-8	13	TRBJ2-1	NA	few	CASSLGRTNEQFF	TGTGCCAGCAGCTTAGGCAGAACCAATGAGCAGTTCTTC
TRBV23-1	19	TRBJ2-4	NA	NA	CASSNPAVKTVRAKNIQYF	TGCGCCAGCAGCAACCCGGCGGTTAAAACAGTGCGCGCCAAAAACATTCAGTACTTC
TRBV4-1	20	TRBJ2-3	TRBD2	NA	CASSHDRLAGGLGRPDTQYF	TGCGCCAGCAGCCACGACCGACTAGCGGGGGGGCTGGGTCGGCCAGATACGCAGTATTTT
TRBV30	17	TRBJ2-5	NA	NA	CAWRGVSAGAFQETQYF	TGTGCCTGGAGGGGAGTATCTGCTGGGGCCTTCCAAGAGACCCAGTACTTC
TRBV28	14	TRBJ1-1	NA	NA	CASSAATDHTEAFF	TGTGCCAGCAGTGCCGCGACAGACCACACTGAAGCTTTCTTT
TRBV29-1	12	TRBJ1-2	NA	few	CSVEWAQYGYTF	TGCAGCGTTGAATGGGCGCAGTATGGCTACACCTTC
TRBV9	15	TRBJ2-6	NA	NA	CASSPPGAGANVLTF	TGTGCCAGCAGCCCCCCGGGGGCTGGGGCCAACGTCCTGACTTTC
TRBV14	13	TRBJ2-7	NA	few	CASSQEGLIKQYF	TGTGCCAGCAGCCAAGAGGGACTGATCAAGCAGTACTTC
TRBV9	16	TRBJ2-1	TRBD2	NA	CASSPPTSLGGNEQFF	TGTGCCAGCAGCCCCCCGACTAGCCTGGGAGGCAATGAGCAGTTCTTC
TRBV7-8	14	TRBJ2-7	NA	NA	CASSLVPEKNEQYF	TGTGCCAGCAGCTTAGTACCGGAAAAGAACGAGCAGTACTTC
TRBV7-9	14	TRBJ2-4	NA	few	CASSLELAKNIQYF	TGTGCCAGCAGCTTAGAACTAGCCAAAAACATTCAGTACTTC
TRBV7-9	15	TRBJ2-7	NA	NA	CASSSNSWDGRAQYF	TGTGCCAGCAGCTCGAACTCCTGGGACGGTCGAGCACAGTACTTC
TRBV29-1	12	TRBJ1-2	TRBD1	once	CSVGEGAEGYTF	TGCAGCGTTGGCGAGGGGGCGGAAGGCTACACCTTC
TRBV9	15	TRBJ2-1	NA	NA	CASSSLTSSYNEQFF	TGTGCCAGCAGCTCTCTTACGTCCTCCTACAATGAGCAGTTCTTC